A selection of T cell receptor beta chains follows, all from one sample in a study of T cell repertoires in cytomegalovirus infection. TCRdb passed the reads through MiXCR, listing each CDR3 protein once. Among 150,000 to 200,000 distinct CDR3 sequences, roughly 30% were seen once, and the ten largest hold around 29%. What was sequenced was PBMCs. The receptors derive from a human donor in good health (CMV status not recorded). Some clones in this sample may be carry-over from other donors' samples. Both conserved end residues are part of each CDR3. D genes are given only for firm matches. Only part of the rows carry a size: once, few, many, or a class if the clone is expanded.

j_gene | abundance | v_gene | d_gene | CDR3aa | CDR3nt
TRBJ1-6 | NA | TRBV6-5 | TRBD1 | CASSPRGQGSPLHF | TGTGCCAGCAGTCCGCGGGGACAGGGATCACCCCTCCACTTT
TRBJ1-5 | NA | TRBV20-1 | NA | CSARRGGNNQPQHF | TGCAGTGCTAGACGCGGGGGGAACAATCAGCCCCAGCATTTT
TRBJ2-2 | few | TRBV6-1 | TRBD2 | CASSFSGTYNTGELFF | TGTGCCAGCAGTTTTAGCGGGACATACAACACCGGGGAGCTGTTTTTT
TRBJ1-4 | NA | TRBV20-1 | NA | CSARGRFGEKLFF | TGCAGTGCTAGAGGCAGGTTCGGAGAAAAACTGTTTTTT
TRBJ2-7 | NA | TRBV12-3/TRBV12-4 | NA | CASSLRQLYEQYF | TGTGCCAGCAGTTTAAGACAGTTGTACGAGCAGTACTTC
TRBJ2-7 | NA | TRBV20-1 | TRBD2 | CSACRTGGSYEQYF | TGCAGTGCCTGTAGGACGGGGGGTTCCTACGAGCAGTACTTC
TRBJ1-1 | many | TRBV19 | TRBD1 | CASSIDRERDEAFF | TGTGCCAGTAGTATCGACAGGGAAAGGGATGAAGCTTTCTTT
TRBJ1-1 | few | TRBV11-2 | NA | CASSLSRGAFF | TGTGCCAGCAGCCTTTCACGGGGGGCTTTCTTT
TRBJ1-1 | few | TRBV30 | NA | CAWSVHGTEAFF | TGTGCCTGGAGTGTACATGGGACTGAAGCTTTCTTT
TRBJ1-1 | many | TRBV12-3/TRBV12-4 | NA | CASSLWQVNMNTEAFF | TGTGCCAGCAGTTTATGGCAGGTCAATATGAACACTGAAGCTTTCTTT
TRBJ2-1 | few | TRBV11-2 | TRBD2 | CASSLKGLEGNEQFF | TGTGCCAGCAGCTTGAAGGGACTAGAAGGTAATGAGCAGTTCTTC
TRBJ1-1 | NA | TRBV27 | NA | CASSFYSSTGIPEAFF | TGTGCCAGCAGTTTTTACTCCTCTACAGGGATCCCTGAAGCTTTCTTT
TRBJ2-7 | many | TRBV7-2 | NA | CASSFDVYEQYF | TGTGCCAGCAGCTTTGATGTCTACGAGCAGTACTTC
TRBJ1-1 | few | TRBV29-1 | NA | CSGTDRFMNTEAFF | TGCAGCGGGACTGACAGGTTCATGAACACTGAAGCTTTCTTT
TRBJ2-3 | few | TRBV20-1 | TRBD1 | CSASGTGVLDTQYF | TGCAGTGCCAGCGGGACAGGGGTGCTGGATACGCAGTATTTT
TRBJ1-6 | few | TRBV5-4 | NA | CASSLGGTGSPLHF | TGTGCCAGCAGCTTGGGTGGGACTGGTTCACCCCTCCACTTT
TRBJ1-1 | NA | TRBV29-1 | TRBD1 | CSVGDSNTEAFF | TGCAGCGTTGGGGACAGCAACACTGAAGCTTTCTTT
TRBJ2-1 | NA | TRBV7-6 | NA | CASSPRPSSYNEQFF | TGTGCCAGCAGCCCCAGGCCGAGCTCCTACAATGAGCAGTTCTTC
TRBJ1-1 | NA | TRBV20-1 | NA | CSARPPRGENTEAFF | TGCAGTGCAAGACCCCCCCGGGGGGAGAACACTGAAGCTTTCTTT
TRBJ1-2 | NA | TRBV2 | TRBD1 | CASSPQGAHGYTF | TGTGCCAGCAGTCCACAGGGGGCCCATGGCTACACCTTC
TRBJ2-5 | few | TRBV6-1 | TRBD2 | CASSEYSGGGETQYF | TGTGCCAGCAGTGAATATAGCGGGGGGGGGGAGACCCAGTACTTC
TRBJ2-3 | once | TRBV20-1 | TRBD1 | CSARDLDRGHSDTQYF | TGCAGTGCTAGAGACCTGGACAGGGGGCACTCAGATACGCAGTATTTT
TRBJ1-1 | few | TRBV2 | NA | CASSEAWPDPNTEAFF | TGTGCCAGCAGTGAAGCGTGGCCGGATCCGAACACTGAAGCTTTCTTT
TRBJ2-7 | NA | TRBV5-6 | TRBD1 | CASSSLDRPYEQYF | TGTGCCAGCAGCTCCCTGGACAGGCCCTACGAGCAGTACTTC
TRBJ1-2 | few | TRBV7-8 | NA | CASSSDGIDGYTF | TGTGCCAGCAGCTCGGACGGAATCGATGGCTACACCTTC
TRBJ2-5 | NA | TRBV11-3 | NA | CASSVGARDQETQYF | TGTGCCAGCAGCGTGGGGGCGCGGGACCAAGAGACCCAGTACTTC
TRBJ2-1 | NA | TRBV10-3 | NA | CAIRLDSSSYNEQFF | TGTGCCATCAGACTGGACTCATCGTCATACAATGAGCAGTTCTTC
TRBJ2-3 | NA | TRBV24-1 | NA | CATSEGGTQYF | TGTGCCACCAGTGAGGGAGGTACGCAGTATTTT
TRBJ2-3 | NA | TRBV24-1 | NA | CATSDRADGAQYF | TGTGCCACCAGTGATAGGGCAGACGGGGCGCAGTATTTT
TRBJ2-3 | few | TRBV7-9 | NA | CASSFAGTATQYF | TGTGCCAGCAGCTTTGCGGGGACGGCTACGCAGTATTTT
TRBJ2-1 | few | TRBV4-1 | TRBD2 | CASSQVWTSGDPNEQFF | TGCGCCAGCAGCCAAGTTTGGACTAGCGGGGACCCTAATGAGCAGTTCTTC
TRBJ2-7 | many | TRBV6-5 | NA | CASSSGLSREQYF | TGTGCCAGCAGTTCAGGCCTAAGCCGCGAGCAGTACTTC
TRBJ1-2 | NA | TRBV2 | NA | CASSEDLGGYTF | TGTGCCAGCAGTGAAGATCTGGGTGGCTACACCTTC
TRBJ2-7 | NA | TRBV15 | NA | CATGLRTVQYF | TGTGCCACCGGCCTCCGGACAGTACAGTACTTC
TRBJ2-1 | many | TRBV7-8 | TRBD1 | CASSHRGTGERGEQFF | TGTGCCAGCAGCCATAGAGGTACAGGGGAGAGGGGTGAGCAGTTCTTC
TRBJ2-3 | NA | TRBV12-3/TRBV12-4 | TRBD2 | CASSSTGGITDTQYF | TGTGCCAGCTCGTCCACGGGGGGGATCACAGATACGCAGTATTTT
TRBJ2-3 | few | TRBV7-3 | NA | CASSPPGGTQYF | TGTGCCAGCAGCCCCCCCGGGGGTACGCAGTATTTT
TRBJ2-1 | NA | TRBV2 | TRBD2 | CASSEGLIGTSGGKGSVNEQFF | TGTGCCAGCAGTGAAGGGCTAATCGGGACTAGCGGGGGTAAGGGATCGGTAAATGAGCAGTTCTTC
TRBJ2-5 | few | TRBV2 | NA | CASSLSHTPETQYF | TGTGCCAGCAGTTTATCGCACACACCAGAGACCCAGTACTTC
TRBJ2-7 | NA | TRBV11-2 | NA | CASSVYLGGINEQYF | TGTGCCAGCAGCGTATATTTAGGAGGGATCAACGAGCAGTACTTC
TRBJ2-6 | NA | TRBV6-4 | NA | CASSVPLFSGANVLTF | TGTGCCAGCAGTGTCCCCCTATTCTCTGGGGCCAACGTCCTGACTTTC
TRBJ2-2 | few | TRBV4-3 | NA | CASSQDRGDYAGELFF | TGCGCCAGCAGCCAAGATCGGGGAGACTACGCCGGGGAGCTGTTTTTT
TRBJ1-3 | few | TRBV6-1 | NA | CASSPGFGPRSGNTIYF | TGTGCCAGCAGTCCCGGGTTTGGCCCTCGCTCTGGAAACACCATATATTTT
TRBJ1-2 | NA | TRBV20-1 | NA | CSARLQNYGYTF | TGCAGTGCTAGGTTACAGAACTATGGCTACACCTTC
TRBJ1-1 | NA | TRBV19 | NA | CASLINTEAFF | TGTGCCAGTTTAATTAACACTGAAGCTTTCTTT
TRBJ1-1 | few | TRBV6-5 | NA | CASSQATLRNTEAFF | TGTGCCAGCAGCCAAGCCACGCTAAGGAACACTGAAGCTTTCTTT
TRBJ1-5 | many | TRBV7-2 | NA | CASSLGRTPSNQPQHF | TGTGCCAGCAGCTTAGGTCGGACACCAAGCAATCAGCCCCAGCATTTT
TRBJ1-2 | medium-sized | TRBV7-2 | TRBD1 | CASSLKDRSGYGYTF | TGTGCCAGCAGTTTGAAGGACAGGTCCGGCTATGGCTACACCTTC
TRBJ2-7 | NA | TRBV12-3/TRBV12-4 | NA | CASSLGRVGYEQYF | TGTGCCAGCAGTTTAGGCAGGGTAGGCTACGAGCAGTACTTC